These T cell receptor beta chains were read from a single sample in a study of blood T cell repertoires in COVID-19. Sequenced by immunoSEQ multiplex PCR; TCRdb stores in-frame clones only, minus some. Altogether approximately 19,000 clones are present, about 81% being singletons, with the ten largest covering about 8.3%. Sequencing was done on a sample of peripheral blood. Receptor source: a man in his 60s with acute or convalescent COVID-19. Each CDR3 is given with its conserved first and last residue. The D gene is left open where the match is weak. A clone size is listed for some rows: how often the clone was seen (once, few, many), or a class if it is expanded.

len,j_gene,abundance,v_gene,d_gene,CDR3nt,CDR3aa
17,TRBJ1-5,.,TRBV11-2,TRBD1,TGTGCCAGCAGCTTAGGATCCGGGACAGCAAAAAATCAGCCCCAGCATTTT,CASSLGSGTAKNQPQHF
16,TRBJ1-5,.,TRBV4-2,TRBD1,TGTGCCAGCAGCCCATACCGGGACAGGGGTAATCAGTCCCAGCATTTT,CASSPYRDRGNQSQHF
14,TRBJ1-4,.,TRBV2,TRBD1,TGTGCCAGCAGCGGACAGGGAACTAATGAAAAACTGTTTTTT,CASSGQGTNEKLFF
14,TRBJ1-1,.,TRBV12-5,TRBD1,TGTGCTAGTGGTTTGGGGACTTACAGGGGGCGGGCTTTCTTT,CASGLGTYRGRAFF
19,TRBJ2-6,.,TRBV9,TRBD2,TGTGCCAGCAGCGTAGATCCGGGGGGGACATCCTCTGGGGCCAACGTCCTGACTTTC,CASSVDPGGTSSGANVLTF
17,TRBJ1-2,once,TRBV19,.,TGTGCCAGTAGTCCGGTATGGCTCCCCTCTTCGACTTATGGCTACACCTTC,CASSPVWLPSSTYGYTF
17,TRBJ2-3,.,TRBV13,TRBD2,TGTGCCAGCAGCTCCCGACTAGCGGGGGGCAGCACAGATACGCAGTATTTT,CASSSRLAGGSTDTQYF
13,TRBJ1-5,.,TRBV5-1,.,TGCGCCAGCAGCTTGGGGGGCGTTCAGCCCCAGCATTTT,CASSLGGVQPQHF
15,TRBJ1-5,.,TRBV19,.,TGTGCCAGTCTCTCTGGAGGATCATTGAGTGGGCCCCAGCATTTT,CASLSGGSLSGPQHF
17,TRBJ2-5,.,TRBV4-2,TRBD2,TGTGCCAGCAGCCAAGATTGGGGAGCGGGGGGAACGGAGACCCAGTACTTC,CASSQDWGAGGTETQYF
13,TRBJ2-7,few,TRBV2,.,TGTGCCAGCAGCTATTACGGACAAGAGACTCAGTACTTC,CASSYYGQETQYF
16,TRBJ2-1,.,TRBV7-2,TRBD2,TGTGCCAGCAGCTTAGCGAGCGGGGGGGCCTACAATGAGCAGTTCTTC,CASSLASGGAYNEQFF
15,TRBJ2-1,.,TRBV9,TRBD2,TGTGCCAGCAGCCCGGGGGGGAACTCCTACAATGAGCAGTTCTTC,CASSPGGNSYNEQFF
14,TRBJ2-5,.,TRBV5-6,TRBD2,TGTGCCAGCAGCCCGGAGGCGGGAGGAAAGACCCAGTACTTC,CASSPEAGGKTQYF
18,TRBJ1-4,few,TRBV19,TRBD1,TGTGCCAGTAGTAAGGGCTGGGCCTGGACAGGGAAGGAAGAAAAACTGTTTTTT,CASSKGWAWTGKEEKLFF
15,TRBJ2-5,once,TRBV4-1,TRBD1,TGCGCCAGCAGTTGGGACAGGCTCGTCCAAGAGACCCAGTACTTC,CASSWDRLVQETQYF
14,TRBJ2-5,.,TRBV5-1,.,TGCGCCAGCAGCTTGGGGGTTACGGGTGAGACCCAGTACTTC,CASSLGVTGETQYF
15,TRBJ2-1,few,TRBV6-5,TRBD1,TGTGCCAGCAGCTCCGGGACAGCAAACTACAATGAGCAGTTCTTC,CASSSGTANYNEQFF
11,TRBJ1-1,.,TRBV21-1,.,TGTGCCCCTCGAGGTCCCCCTGAAGCTTTCTTT,CAPRGPPEAFF
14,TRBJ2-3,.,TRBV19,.,TGTGCCAGTAAGGCGGCAGGGGTTCCAGATACGCAGTATTTT,CASKAAGVPDTQYF
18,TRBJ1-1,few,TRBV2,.,TGTGCCAGCAGTGAAGGGTGGCCGAGGGGAGGGTTTTACACTGAAGCTTTCTTT,CASSEGWPRGGFYTEAFF
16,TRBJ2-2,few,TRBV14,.,TGTGCCAGCAGCCGAAAGCGAGGAGTCTACACCGGGGAGCTGTTTTTT,CASSRKRGVYTGELFF
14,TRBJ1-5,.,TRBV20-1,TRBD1,TGCAGTGCTAGTACAGGGGGGAACAATCAGCCCCAGCATTTT,CSASTGGNNQPQHF
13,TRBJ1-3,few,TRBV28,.,TGTGCCAGCAGTTTGTACTCTGGAAACACCATATATTTT,CASSLYSGNTIYF
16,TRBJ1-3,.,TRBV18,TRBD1,TGTGCCAGCTCACCTCTTGACAGGGCCTCTGGAAACACCATATATTTT,CASSPLDRASGNTIYF
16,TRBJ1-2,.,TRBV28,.,TGTGCCAGCAGTCCACCAGGGACATCGAGCGCCTATGGCTACACCTTC,CASSPPGTSSAYGYTF
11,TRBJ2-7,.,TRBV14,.,TGTGCCAGCAGCCTATCGGACGAGCAGTACTTC,CASSLSDEQYF
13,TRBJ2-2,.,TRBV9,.,TGTGCCAGCAGCGTACAGGGCACCGGGGAGCTGTTTTTT,CASSVQGTGELFF
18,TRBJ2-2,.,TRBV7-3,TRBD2,TGTGCCAGCAGCCCTGGGACTAGCGGGGGTCCCCGCGCCGGGGAGCTGTTTTTT,CASSPGTSGGPRAGELFF
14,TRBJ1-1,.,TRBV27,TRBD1,TGTGCCAGCAGTAACGGGGCAGGGGGATCCCGGGCTTTCTTT,CASSNGAGGSRAFF
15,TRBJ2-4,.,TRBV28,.,TGTGCCAGCAGCCCGGACTTGTTTGGAAAAAACATTCAGTACTTC,CASSPDLFGKNIQYF
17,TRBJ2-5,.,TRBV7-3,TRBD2,TGTGCCAGCAGCTTACCGGGACTAGCGGGGGCCGAAGAGACCCAGTACTTC,CASSLPGLAGAEETQYF
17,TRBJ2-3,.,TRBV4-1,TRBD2,TGCGCCAGCAGCCAAGATCACCGCGGGGGGGCGAAAGATACGCAGTATTTT,CASSQDHRGGAKDTQYF
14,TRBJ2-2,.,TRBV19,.,TGTGCCAGTAGTACGTTCAGGGGTTCCGGGGAGCTGTTTTTT,CASSTFRGSGELFF
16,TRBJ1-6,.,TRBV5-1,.,TGCGCCAGCAGCCTCGAAAAGAGCTCCTATAATTCACCCCTCCACTTT,CASSLEKSSYNSPLHF
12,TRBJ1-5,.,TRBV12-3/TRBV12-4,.,TGTGCCAGCAGTTTCCGGGAAGGGGGTCAGCATTTT,CASSFREGGQHF
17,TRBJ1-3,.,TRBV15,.,TGTGCCACCAGCAAAGACAGCGGCATTTACTCTGGAAACACCATATATTTT,CATSKDSGIYSGNTIYF
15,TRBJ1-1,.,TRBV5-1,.,TGCGCCAGCAGCTTGAGAGGCCTACCAAACACTGAAGCTTTCTTT,CASSLRGLPNTEAFF
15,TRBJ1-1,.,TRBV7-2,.,TGTGCCAGCAGCTTAAAGGGACAAATGAACACTGAAGCTTTCTTT,CASSLKGQMNTEAFF
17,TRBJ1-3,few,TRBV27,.,TGTGCCAGCAGTTTATTGGAGGGAGGGAAAGCTGGAAACACCATATATTTT,CASSLLEGGKAGNTIYF
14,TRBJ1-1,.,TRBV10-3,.,TGTGCCATCAGTGAGTACAGGGATGACACTGAAGCTTTCTTT,CAISEYRDDTEAFF
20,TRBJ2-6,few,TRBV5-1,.,TGCGCCAGCACCAACTCGGACATCCCTCGAAGAAGCTCTGGGGCCAACGTCCTGACTTTC,CASTNSDIPRRSSGANVLTF
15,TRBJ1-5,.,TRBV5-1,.,TGCGCCAGCAGCCCGACGGGATATAGCAATCAGCCCCAGCATTTT,CASSPTGYSNQPQHF
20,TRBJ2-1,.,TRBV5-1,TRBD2,TGCGCCAGCAGCTTGGTGTCGACTAGCGGGGGGGCATTCGACTACAATGAGCAGTTCTTC,CASSLVSTSGGAFDYNEQFF
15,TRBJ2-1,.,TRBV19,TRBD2,TGTGCCAGTACAGTGGGTAGCGGGGGTACAGATGAGCAGTTCTTC,CASTVGSGGTDEQFF
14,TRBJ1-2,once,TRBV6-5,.,TGTGCCAGCAGTTACTCGGGCCTCAACGCAGGCTACACCTTC,CASSYSGLNAGYTF
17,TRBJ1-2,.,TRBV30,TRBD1,TGTGCCTGGAGTGTTAAGGACAGGGATACTCTGGTCTATGGCTACACCTTC,CAWSVKDRDTLVYGYTF
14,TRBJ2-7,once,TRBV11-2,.,TGTGCCAGCAGCCCAACAGGAGGGCACTACGAGCAGTACTTC,CASSPTGGHYEQYF
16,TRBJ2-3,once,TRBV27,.,TGTGCCAGCAGTTTATTACGGGAGACAAGGGGAGATACGCAGTATTTT,CASSLLRETRGDTQYF
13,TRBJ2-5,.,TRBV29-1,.,TGCAGCGCTTGGCTACGTCCGGGAGAGACCCAGTACTTC,CSAWLRPGETQYF
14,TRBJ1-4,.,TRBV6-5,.,TGTGCCAGCCGATATCAGGACAGTGAGGGAAAACTGTTTTTT,CASRYQDSEGKLFF
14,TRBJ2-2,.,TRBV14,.,TGTGCCAGCAGCCAAGTACGGGGAACCGGGGAGCTGTTTTTT,CASSQVRGTGELFF
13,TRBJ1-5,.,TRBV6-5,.,TGTGCCAGTATAAAGGAGGGCAATCAGCCCCAGCATTTT,CASIKEGNQPQHF